This paragraph reports one T cell receptor beta chain. The target antigen is unknown. Per germline, CDR1 SGHTA and CDR2 FQGNSA. The CDR3 is 15 amino acids. V lost 2 bases and J lost 8; bases outside the gene matches: 8. The data are from a study of cytomegalovirus exposure and HLA in healthy donors. Findings and limits, study-wide: In a later analysis, productive TCRs from donors in an Asian-associated ancestry cluster reportedly carried fewer N-insertions than the cohort mean. When analyzed later, a missense DCLRE1C variant was found to be linked to TCR beta V- and J-gene trimming. Accurate prediction of HLA-A and HLA-B alleles (for most subjects) was reportedly achieved from TCR beta sequences. Presence/absence analyses rested on an assumption that sequencing depth was roughly uniform across donors.

In the PCR, 60 Vbeta and 13 Jbeta primers were used. This table comes from immunoSEQ multiplex PCR, and its TCRdb copy is limited to in-frame clones, with some not included. The sample lists about 140,000 clones, around 86% occurring once. This sequence was found in a woman in her twenties or thirties in good health and CMV-seronegative. The chain joins TRBV7-2 to TRBJ2-1; TRBD2 matches 8 bases. Sequencing input: PBMCs. The CDR3 sequence is CASSLNKRERHEQFF. CDR3 sequence (DNA): TGTGCCAGCAGCTTAAACAAGCGGGAGCGCCATGAGCAGTTCTTC.